Sequencing of this T cell receptor (beta chain) was carried out in a study of blood T cell repertoires in COVID-19. The CDR3 is 15 amino acids. Germline V gene lookup returns CDR1 SGDLS and CDR2 YYNGEE. With 2 bases clipped from V and 1 base from J, the junction kept 5 bases outside the gene matches. The protocol was immunoSEQ multiplex PCR, while the TCRdb copy is restricted to in-frame clones and leaves out a portion. The sample consists of about 95,000 clones, roughly four fifths of them appearing once. The TCR was taken from a man older than 75 with COVID-19, enrolled during active disease. Sequences were obtained from peripheral blood. The chain uses TRBV9 and TRBJ1-1; TRBD1 agrees at 7 bases. CDR3 nucleotides: TGTGCCAGCAGCGTCTCCGGGACAGCGAACACTGAAGCTTTCTTT. It specifies CASSVSGTANTEAFF.